This T cell receptor (beta chain) was documented in a study of blood T cell repertoires in COVID-19. Study-level information: Samples of COVID-19 (acute and convalescent) were obtained from the United States, Italy and Spain.

Sequencing used immunoSEQ multiplex PCR; TCRdb keeps in-frame clones, though not all of them. The profile shows about 190,000 clones, around 89% of them singletons. CDR1 is MNHEY, CDR2 SMNVEV, per germline (reference sequence). The CDR3 covers 15 residues. V was cut by 6 bases and J by 3 bases, with 17 bases left in between. The sequence came from a human donor in a cohort sampled during active COVID-19. The chain employs TRBV27 and TRBJ1-2; D possibly corresponds to TRBD1 (6 bases). Sequencing used peripheral blood. CDR3 nucleotide sequence: TGTGCCAGCAGCTGGCGGGGGGCGGGATACTATGGCTACACCTTC. This gives the protein CASSWRGAGYYGYTF.